The sequence of this T cell receptor (beta chain) was determined in a study of CD8 T cells in ankylosing spondylitis. Quantitative 5'-RACE was performed with molecular barcodes, and it yielded the TCR beta libraries. TCRdb redid the calling of the 5' RACE reads with MiXCR, one entry per CDR3 protein. The sample yields roughly 700,000 distinct CDR3 sequences, 15% to 20% seen once. Findings and caveats of the study: As reported, disease-linked clones showed significant enrichment in matched ankylosing spondylitis synovial fluid. Blood of patients with ankylosing spondylitis appeared to be characterized by a TCR beta motif of eight or nine highly homologous variants. Peripheral blood samples showed relatively rare disease-linked clones, and these clones were CD8+.

About this clonotype: Antigen specificity is unknown.

This CDR3 comprises 14 residues. Unmatched junction bases numbered 6, after V lost 6 bases and J lost 7 bases. CDR1 is SQVTM and CDR2 is ANQGSEA in the germline V gene. This chain links TRBV29-1 with TRBJ2-7; 16 bases line up with TRBD2. The sequence was collected from a male donor with ankylosing spondylitis. The sample was blood, either unsorted or a sorted T cell fraction (not recorded which). The CDR3: CSVGTSGRAVEQYF. CDR3 DNA sequence: TGCAGCGTCGGGACTAGCGGGAGGGCAGTGGAGCAGTACTTC.